This T cell receptor (beta chain) stems from a study of tumor-infiltrating lymphocytes in primary liver carcinoma. Co-extraction yielded RNA and DNA from around 18-30 mg of unsorted bulk tissue. Using a constant-region primer together with ProtoScript II reverse transcriptase, TCR beta cDNA was made from approximately 0.55 ug of total RNA. Slightly modified ARM-PCR with three nested multiplex PCR rounds yielded TCR beta libraries. For 10 cycles apiece, the opening two PCR rounds ran with TRBV1-TRBV30 forward primers and a C-beta reverse primer. TCRdb fed the multiplex PCR reads into MiXCR, producing one record per CDR3 protein. The data contain 110,000 or so distinct CDR3 sequences, roughly 85% of them singletons. Remarks on this clonotype: A read error may produce the germline difference seen at one junction end.

CDR3 length: 13 residues. CDR1 and CDR2 from the germline V gene are SGHKS and YYEKEE (reference sequence). The chain combines TRBV5-5 with TRBJ2-7; a possible D gene is TRBD2 (5 bases). This clonotype was sampled from a man in his forties with primary liver carcinoma and hepatitis B virus infection. Sequenced input: liver tumor tissue from sampling region 3. Subset of the sample: tumor region T3, left-lateral pole. CDR3: CASNFGLSYEQYF. DNA for the CDR3: TGTGCCAGCAACTTCGGACTCTCCTACGAGCAATACTTC.